A single sample is the source of the 4 T cell receptor beta chains below, sequenced in a study of identical twins. TCRdb called the 5' RACE reads again in MiXCR, with one record for every CDR3 protein. The sample consists of around 690,000 distinct CDR3 sequences, around 21% of them appearing once. The same data also went into a second study, on T cells expressing NK-cell markers.

What was sequenced was PBMCs. All receptors derive from a woman younger than 30 in good health.

This chain links TRBV3-1 with TRBJ2-3; D is ambiguous. The V end was cut by 7 bases, the J end by 2 bases, with 16 bases between. This CDR3 has 15 amino acids. Germline V gene lookup returns CDR1 LGHDT and CDR2 YNNKEL (reference sequence). CDR3 nucleotide sequence: TGTGCCAGCACCTCCGGTGACACTTTCACAGATACGCAGTATTTT. It specifies CASTSGDTFTDTQYF.

This clonotype was found a few times. The chain has TRBV29-1 and TRBJ1-2, with D uncertain. V dropped 3 bases and J dropped 4 bases, with 9 bases sitting between them. This CDR3 is built from 12 residues. Germline CDR1 SQVTM, CDR2 ANQGSEA. CDR3 bases: TGCAGCGTTGACACCCTTGGCTATGGCTACACCTTC. It specifies CSVDTLGYGYTF.

The chain couples TRBV10-1 to TRBJ1-1; D gene uncertain. The CDR3 length is 13 residues. CDR1 is WNHNN, CDR2 SYGVQD, per germline (reference sequence). The V gene lost 5 bases and the J gene lost 1 base, with 8 bases spanning the gap. The CDR3 region has the DNA TGCGCCAGCAGTAAGGACGGGAACACTGAAGCTTTCTTT. It codes for CASSKDGNTEAFF.

The genes are TRBV5-1 and TRBJ2-3; 7 positions match TRBD1. This CDR3 is 15 amino acids long. Germline loops: CDR1 SGHRS, CDR2 YFSETQ. Losses at the gene ends were 0 bases for V and 5 bases for J; bases not matched to a gene: 6. The CDR3 DNA reads as TGCGCCAGCAGCTTGGTTGCGACAGGGAAAGATACGCAGTATTTT. Translated: CASSLVATGKDTQYF.